This T cell receptor beta chain was recorded in a study of blood T cells in healthy people across ages. Turning to the study itself: Through template switching, about one barcoded beta molecule was captured per two T cells, as measured in model experiments.

Comment on this clonotype: Its antigen is unidentified.

The CDR3 length is 14 residues. V lost 0 bases and J 6 bases, leaving 9 bases between the germline ends. The germline gives CDR1 SGHRS, CDR2 YFSETQ. A second PCR, run for roughly 6 to 11 cycles, used a sample-barcoded 5' primer plus a J-beta primer mix. TCRdb re-called the 5' RACE reads with MiXCR, one entry per CDR3 protein. The table records roughly 900,000 distinct CDR3 sequences, approximately 49% of them present only once. Study results and limitations: CMV status of donors was unknown, possibly confounding expanded clonotype changes. TCR beta diversity per million T cells fell roughly linearly with age.

The origin of this receptor is a man aged 25 to 40 in good health. The chain recombines TRBV5-1 with TRBJ1-4; D ambiguous. The sequenced material came from blood. Written as DNA, the CDR3 is TGCGCCAGCAGCTTGGGTATAGGGTATGAAAAACTGTTTTTT. This sequence encodes CASSLGIGYEKLFF.